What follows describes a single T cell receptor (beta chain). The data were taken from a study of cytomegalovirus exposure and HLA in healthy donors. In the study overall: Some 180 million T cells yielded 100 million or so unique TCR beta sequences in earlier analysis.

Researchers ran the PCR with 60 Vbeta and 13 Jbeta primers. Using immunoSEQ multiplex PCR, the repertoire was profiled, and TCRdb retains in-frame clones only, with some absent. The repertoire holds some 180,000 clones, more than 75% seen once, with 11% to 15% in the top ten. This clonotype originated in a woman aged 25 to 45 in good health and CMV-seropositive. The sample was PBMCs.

The CDR3 nucleotides are TGCGCCAGCAGCCAAGATATTCTGGACAGGGTCCGAGAGCAGTACTTC. This gives the protein CASSQDILDRVREQYF. The chain carries TRBV4-3 and TRBJ2-7; 8 bases agree with TRBD1. The CDR3 is made up of 16 amino acids. V shed 0 bases and J 7 bases; nucleotides not matched to a gene: 11. CDR1 is LGHNA and CDR2 is YSLEER in the germline V gene.